A selection of T cell receptor beta chains follows, all from one sample in a study of blood T cell repertoires in COVID-19. Clones were sequenced by immunoSEQ multiplex PCR, and TCRdb holds only the in-frame ones, with some missing. This sample has approximately 490,000 clones, with 87% found just once. The sequenced sample was PBMCs or T cells enriched from blood (not recorded which). The receptor source for this set is a woman under 30 who had recovered from COVID-19. Both conserved end residues are part of each CDR3. D genes are given only for firm matches. The size of a clone is reported for some rows only, either as once, few or many, or as a class for expanded clones.

size	J	D	V	CDR3	DNA
-	TRBJ2-5	TRBD1	TRBV20-1	CSASPGTEPQETQYF	TGCAGTGCTAGTCCCGGGACAGAGCCCCAAGAGACCCAGTACTTC
-	TRBJ2-7	-	TRBV10-3	CAISESTGSGYEQYF	TGTGCCATCAGTGAGTCAACAGGGTCAGGCTACGAGCAGTACTTC
-	TRBJ2-3	TRBD2	TRBV6-1	CASSERSGRDTQYF	TGTGCCAGCAGTGAAAGGAGCGGGAGGGATACGCAGTATTTT
once	TRBJ2-5	TRBD2	TRBV12-3/TRBV12-4	CASKRGGGETQYF	TGTGCCAGCAAGCGGGGGGGCGGAGAGACCCAGTACTTC
-	TRBJ1-2	-	TRBV29-1	CSVRTDYGYTF	TGCAGCGTTCGAACAGACTATGGCTACACCTTC
-	TRBJ2-1	-	TRBV2	CALGQNSYNEQFF	TGTGCCCTCGGACAGAACTCCTACAATGAGCAGTTCTTC
-	TRBJ1-4	-	TRBV2	CASSTGLNGEKLFF	TGTGCCAGCAGTACAGGGCTAAACGGGGAAAAACTGTTTTTT
-	TRBJ2-2	TRBD2	TRBV19	CASTYSGGTNTGELFF	TGTGCCAGTACCTATAGCGGGGGGACGAACACCGGGGAGCTGTTTTTT
-	TRBJ1-6	TRBD1	TRBV23-1	CASPSPEYHRGSYNSPLHF	TGCGCCAGCCCTTCACCGGAATACCACAGGGGGTCTTATAATTCACCCCTCCACTTT
-	TRBJ1-4	TRBD1	TRBV19	CASSMLNRGEKLFF	TGTGCCAGTAGTATGTTAAACAGGGGTGAAAAACTGTTTTTT
once	TRBJ1-2	TRBD1	TRBV5-5	CASSLGTGTGVYGYTF	TGTGCCAGCAGCTTAGGGACCGGGACAGGGGTATATGGCTACACCTTC
-	TRBJ2-6	-	TRBV30	CACPGSGANVLTF	TGTGCCTGCCCGGGGTCAGGGGCCAACGTCCTGACTTTC
-	TRBJ1-2	-	TRBV5-5	CASSPNPSAVNYGYTF	TGTGCCAGCAGCCCGAATCCCTCCGCAGTTAACTATGGCTACACCTTC
-	TRBJ1-3	TRBD1	TRBV7-2	CASSLAGTALNTIYF	TGTGCCAGCAGCTTAGCCGGGACAGCCTTAAACACCATATATTTT
few	TRBJ1-1	-	TRBV5-1	CASSPKPSGGSHTEAFF	TGCGCCAGCAGCCCAAAACCCTCCGGGGGAAGTCACACTGAAGCTTTCTTT
-	TRBJ2-7	-	TRBV7-9	CASSFYRDEQYF	TGTGCCAGCAGCTTCTACAGGGACGAGCAGTACTTC
-	TRBJ2-1	TRBD1	TRBV14	CASSQVLGQGEDNEQFF	TGTGCCAGCAGCCAAGTATTAGGACAGGGGGAGGACAATGAGCAGTTCTTC
-	TRBJ2-7	TRBD2	TRBV11-1	CASSFASGGEPYEQYF	TGTGCCAGCAGCTTCGCTAGCGGGGGGGAGCCCTACGAGCAGTACTTC
-	TRBJ2-2	TRBD1	TRBV7-6	CASSTAGGADTGELFF	TGTGCCAGCAGCACCGCAGGGGGCGCGGACACCGGGGAGCTGTTTTTT
-	TRBJ2-5	-	TRBV6-7	CASSYPLRAGEETQYF	TGTGCCAGCAGTTACCCCCTGAGAGCAGGGGAAGAGACCCAGTACTTC